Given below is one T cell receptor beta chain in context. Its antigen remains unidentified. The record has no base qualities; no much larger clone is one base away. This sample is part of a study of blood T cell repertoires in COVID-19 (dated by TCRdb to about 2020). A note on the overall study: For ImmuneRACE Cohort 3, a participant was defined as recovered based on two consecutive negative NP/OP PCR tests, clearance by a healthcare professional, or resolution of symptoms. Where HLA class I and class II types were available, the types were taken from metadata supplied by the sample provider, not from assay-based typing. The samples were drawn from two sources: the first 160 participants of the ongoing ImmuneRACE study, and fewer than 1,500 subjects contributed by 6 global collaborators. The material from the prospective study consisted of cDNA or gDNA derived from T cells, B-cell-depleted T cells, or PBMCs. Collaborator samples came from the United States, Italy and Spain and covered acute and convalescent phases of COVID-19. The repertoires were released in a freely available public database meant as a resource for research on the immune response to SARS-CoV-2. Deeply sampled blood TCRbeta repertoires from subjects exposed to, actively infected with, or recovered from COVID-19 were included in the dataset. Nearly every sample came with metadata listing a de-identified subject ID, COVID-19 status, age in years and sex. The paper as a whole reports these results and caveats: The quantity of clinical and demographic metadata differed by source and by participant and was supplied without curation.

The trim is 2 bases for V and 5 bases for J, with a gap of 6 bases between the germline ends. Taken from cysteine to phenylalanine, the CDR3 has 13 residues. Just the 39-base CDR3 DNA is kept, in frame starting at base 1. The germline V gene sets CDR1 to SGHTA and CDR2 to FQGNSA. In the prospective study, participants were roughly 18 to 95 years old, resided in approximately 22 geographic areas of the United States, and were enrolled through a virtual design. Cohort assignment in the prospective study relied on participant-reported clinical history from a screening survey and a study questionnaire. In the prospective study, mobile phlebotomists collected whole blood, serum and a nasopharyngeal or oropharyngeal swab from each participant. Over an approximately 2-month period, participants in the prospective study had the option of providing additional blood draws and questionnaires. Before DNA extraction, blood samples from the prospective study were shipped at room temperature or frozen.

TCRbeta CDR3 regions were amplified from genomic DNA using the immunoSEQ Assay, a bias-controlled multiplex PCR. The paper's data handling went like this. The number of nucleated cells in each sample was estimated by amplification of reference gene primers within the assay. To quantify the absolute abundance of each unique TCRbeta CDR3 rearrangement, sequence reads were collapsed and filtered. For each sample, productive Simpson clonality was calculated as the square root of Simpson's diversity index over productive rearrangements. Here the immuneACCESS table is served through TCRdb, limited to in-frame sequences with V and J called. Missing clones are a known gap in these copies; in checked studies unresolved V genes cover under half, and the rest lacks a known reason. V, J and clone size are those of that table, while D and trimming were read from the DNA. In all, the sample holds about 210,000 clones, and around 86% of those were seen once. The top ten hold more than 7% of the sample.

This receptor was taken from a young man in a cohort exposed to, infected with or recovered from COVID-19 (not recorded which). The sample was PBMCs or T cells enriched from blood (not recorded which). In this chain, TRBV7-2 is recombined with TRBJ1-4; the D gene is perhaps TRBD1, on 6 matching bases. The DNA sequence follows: TGTGCCAGCAGCTTAAGGGGGAATGAAAAACTGTTTTTT. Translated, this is CASSLRGNEKLFF.